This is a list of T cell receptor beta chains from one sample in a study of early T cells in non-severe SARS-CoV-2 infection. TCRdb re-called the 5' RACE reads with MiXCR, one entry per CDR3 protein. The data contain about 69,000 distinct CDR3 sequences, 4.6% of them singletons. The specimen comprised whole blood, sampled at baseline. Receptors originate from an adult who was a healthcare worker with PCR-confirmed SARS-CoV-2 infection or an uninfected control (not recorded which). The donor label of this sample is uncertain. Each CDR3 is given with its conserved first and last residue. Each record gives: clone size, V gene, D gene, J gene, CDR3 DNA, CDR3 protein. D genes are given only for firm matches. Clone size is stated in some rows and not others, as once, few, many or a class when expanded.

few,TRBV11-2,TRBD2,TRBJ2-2,TGTGCCAGCGCTAGCGGGGGGATTTCGAACACCGGGGAGCTGTTTTTT,CASASGGISNTGELFF
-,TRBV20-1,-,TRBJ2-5,TGCAGTGCTAGAGATATCGGGGCCTCACCGAAAGAGACCCAGTACTTC,CSARDIGASPKETQYF
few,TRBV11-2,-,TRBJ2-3,TGTGCCAGCAGCTTAGAACCTCCAGATACGCAGTATTTT,CASSLEPPDTQYF
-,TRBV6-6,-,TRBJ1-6,TGTGCCAGCAGTTACGATGGGAGCTCCTATAATTCACCCCTCCACTTT,CASSYDGSSYNSPLHF
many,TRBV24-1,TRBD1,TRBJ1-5,TGTGCCACCGGTAGGGGGCCGAATCAGCCCCAGCATTTT,CATGRGPNQPQHF
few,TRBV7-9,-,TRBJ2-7,TGTGCCAGCAGCCCCCGCCGGTTTGAGGCATACGAGCAGTACTTC,CASSPRRFEAYEQYF
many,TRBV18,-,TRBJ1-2,TGTGCCAGCTCACTGGTGGATGGACAGTTGGCGCCCGGCTACACCTTC,CASSLVDGQLAPGYTF
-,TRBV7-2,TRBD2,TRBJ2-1,TGTGCCAGCAGCTTAGGAGCGAGCGGGGGAGCCTCGCAGTTCTTC,CASSLGASGGASQFF
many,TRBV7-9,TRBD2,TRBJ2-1,TGTGCCAGCAGCCCCACTAGCGGGGGGGGCAAGAATGAGCAGTTCTTC,CASSPTSGGGKNEQFF
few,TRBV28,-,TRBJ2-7,TGTGCCAGCAGTTTATCCCTTGGGCTATCCTACGAGCAGTACTTC,CASSLSLGLSYEQYF
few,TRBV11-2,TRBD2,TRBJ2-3,TGTGCCAGCAGCTCATTCTTAGCGGGGGGAAGCACAGATACGCAGTATTTT,CASSSFLAGGSTDTQYF
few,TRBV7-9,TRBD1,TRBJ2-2,TGTGCCAGCAGCCCAGGGACAGGCGTATACACCGGGGAGCTGTTTTTT,CASSPGTGVYTGELFF
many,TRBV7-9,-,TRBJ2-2,TGTGCCAGCAGCGTGTCGAACACCGGGGAGCTGTTTTTT,CASSVSNTGELFF
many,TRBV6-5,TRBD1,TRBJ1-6,TGTGCCAGCAGCCGCCCGGGGACAGTTAATTCACCCCTCCACTTT,CASSRPGTVNSPLHF
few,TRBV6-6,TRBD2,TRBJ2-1,TGTGCCAGCAGCCCCAGCGGGAGCTCCTACAATGAGCAGTTCTTC,CASSPSGSSYNEQFF
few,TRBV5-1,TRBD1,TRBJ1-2,TGCGCCAGCAGCTCATCAGGGGGAATCTATGGCTACACCTTC,CASSSSGGIYGYTF
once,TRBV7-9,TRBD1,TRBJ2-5,TGTGCCAGCAGCTTGGGGACAGCTCAAGAGACCCAGTACTTC,CASSLGTAQETQYF
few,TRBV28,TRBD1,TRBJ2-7,TGTGCCAGCAGTTTATTGCAACAAACGGGACAGGGGACCTACGAGCAGTACTTC,CASSLLQQTGQGTYEQYF
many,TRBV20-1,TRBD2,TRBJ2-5,TGCAGTGCTAGGGACGACTTAGCGGGGGAGACGGTACAAGAGACCCAGTACTTC,CSARDDLAGETVQETQYF